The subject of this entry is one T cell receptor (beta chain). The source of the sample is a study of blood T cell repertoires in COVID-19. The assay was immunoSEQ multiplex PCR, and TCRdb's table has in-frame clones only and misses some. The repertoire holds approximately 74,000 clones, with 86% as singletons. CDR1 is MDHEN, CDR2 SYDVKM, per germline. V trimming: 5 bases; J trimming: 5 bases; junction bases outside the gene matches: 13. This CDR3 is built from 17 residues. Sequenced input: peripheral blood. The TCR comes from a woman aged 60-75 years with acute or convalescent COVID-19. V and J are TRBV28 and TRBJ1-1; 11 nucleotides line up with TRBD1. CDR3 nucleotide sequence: TGTGCCAGCAGTCTACGACCGGGACAGGGGGTTAGGACTGAAGCTTTCTTT. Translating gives CASSLRPGQGVRTEAFF.